Listed here is a single T cell receptor (beta chain). All enrollees were about 18 to 89 years old and from 20 to 25 US areas. Clinical histories supplied by participants themselves formed the basis of cohort assignment. Original processing notes: Researchers report that nucleated cell counts were estimated from reference gene primer amplification. Using immunoSEQ multiplex PCR, the repertoire was profiled, and TCRdb retains in-frame clones only, with some absent. The V and J calls and clone size come from that table; D and trimming were worked out from the DNA. The sample consists of roughly 500,000 clones, roughly 88% of them appearing once. This record comes from a study of blood T cell repertoires in COVID-19. Study as a whole: Italy, Spain and the United States were the sources of the convalescent and acute COVID-19 samples.

This CDR3 is 13 amino acids long. V gave up 2 bases and J gave up 7 bases, with 11 bases separating them. Germline V gene lookup returns CDR1 SGHVS and CDR2 FQNEAQ. The sequence was obtained from a woman aged 35 to 49 who had recovered from COVID-19. Sequenced: PBMCs or T cells enriched from blood (not recorded which). The J gene is TRBJ1-1, the V gene TRBV7-8; D call uncertain. The CDR3 sequence: CASSLMPNFEAFF. CDR3 DNA: TGTGCCAGCAGCTTAATGCCGAACTTTGAAGCTTTCTTT.